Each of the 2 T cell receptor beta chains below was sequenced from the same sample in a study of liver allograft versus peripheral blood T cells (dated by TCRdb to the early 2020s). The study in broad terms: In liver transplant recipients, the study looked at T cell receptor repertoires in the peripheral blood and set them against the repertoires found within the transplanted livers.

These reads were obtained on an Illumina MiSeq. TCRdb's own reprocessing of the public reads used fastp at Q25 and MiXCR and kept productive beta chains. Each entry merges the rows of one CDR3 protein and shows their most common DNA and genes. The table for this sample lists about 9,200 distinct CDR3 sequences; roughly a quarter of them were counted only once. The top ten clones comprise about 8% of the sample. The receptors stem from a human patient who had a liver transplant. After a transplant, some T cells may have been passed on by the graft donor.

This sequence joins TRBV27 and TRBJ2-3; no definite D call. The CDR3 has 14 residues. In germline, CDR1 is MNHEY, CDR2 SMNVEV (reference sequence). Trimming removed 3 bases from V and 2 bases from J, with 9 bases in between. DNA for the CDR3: TGTGCCAGCAGTTTCGGGTCTAACACAGATACGCAGTATTTT. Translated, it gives CASSFGSNTDTQYF.

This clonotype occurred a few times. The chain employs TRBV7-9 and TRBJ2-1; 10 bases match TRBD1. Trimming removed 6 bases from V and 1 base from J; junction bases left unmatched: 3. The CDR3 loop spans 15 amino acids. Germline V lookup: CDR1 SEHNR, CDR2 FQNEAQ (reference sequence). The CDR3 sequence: CASRRQGASYNEQFF. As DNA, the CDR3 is TGTGCCAGCAGACGACAGGGGGCTTCCTACAATGAGCAGTTCTTC.